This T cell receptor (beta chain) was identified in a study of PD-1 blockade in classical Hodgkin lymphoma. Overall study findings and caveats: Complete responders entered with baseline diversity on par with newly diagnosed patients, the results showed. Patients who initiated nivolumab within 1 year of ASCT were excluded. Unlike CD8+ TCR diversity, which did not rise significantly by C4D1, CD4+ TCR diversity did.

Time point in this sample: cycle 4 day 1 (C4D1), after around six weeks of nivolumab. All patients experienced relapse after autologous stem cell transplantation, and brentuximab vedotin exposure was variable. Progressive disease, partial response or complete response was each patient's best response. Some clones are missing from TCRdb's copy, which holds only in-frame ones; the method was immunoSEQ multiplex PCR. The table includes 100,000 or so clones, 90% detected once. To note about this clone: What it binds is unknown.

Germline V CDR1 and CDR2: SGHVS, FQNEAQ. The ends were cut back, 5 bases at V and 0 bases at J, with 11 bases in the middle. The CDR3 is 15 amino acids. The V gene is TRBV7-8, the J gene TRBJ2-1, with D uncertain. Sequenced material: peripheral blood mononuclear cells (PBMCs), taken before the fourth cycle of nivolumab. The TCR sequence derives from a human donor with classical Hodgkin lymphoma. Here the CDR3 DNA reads TGTGCCAGCAGCCAACCGGAAAGCTCCTACAATGAGCAGTTCTTC. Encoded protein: CASSQPESSYNEQFF. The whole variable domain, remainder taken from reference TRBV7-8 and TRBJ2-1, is GAGVSQSPRYKVAKRGQDVALRCDPISGHVSLFWYQQALGQGPEFLTYFQNEAQLDKSGLPSDRFFAERPEGSVSTLKIQRTQQEDSAVYLCASSQPESSYNEQFFGPGTRLTVL.